The 3 T cell receptor beta chains below were found in one sample sequenced in a study of shared clonotypes between healthy human individuals. Sequencing was performed with immunoSEQ multiplex PCR; in TCRdb, only in-frame clones are kept and a portion is missing. This sample has 110,000 or so clones, with under 70% found just once. Sequences were obtained from memory CD8+ T cells sorted from blood. Subset denoted: CD45RO+ cells pooled with CCR7-negative TemRA cells. The receptors were sampled from a woman aged 25 to 39 in good health.

The J gene is TRBJ2-7, the V gene TRBV27, with 8 bases fitting TRBD2. V shed 2 bases and J 3 bases; nucleotides not matched to a gene: 3. From germline, CDR1 is MNHEY and CDR2 SMNVEV (reference sequence). This CDR3 has 14 amino acids. CDR3 sequence: CASSLGGTSYEQYF. In DNA form, the CDR3 reads TGTGCCAGCAGTTTAGGGGGGACTAGCTACGAGCAGTACTTC.

The chain combines TRBV28 with TRBJ2-5, with D possibly matching TRBD2 (5 bases). Germline values: CDR1 MDHEN, CDR2 SYDVKM. Between the trimmed V and J ends, which lost 5 bases and 7 bases, there was a span of 20 bases. CDR3 length equals 15 residues. CDR3 coding DNA: TGTGCCAGCAGTCCGCCTATGGGGTCCGGAGGGACCCAGTACTTC. Its translation is CASSPPMGSGGTQYF.

This chain joins TRBV10-3 and TRBJ2-1; D unclear. The V gene lost 0 bases and the J gene lost 10 bases, with 10 bases spanning the gap. CDR3 length equals 13 residues. The V gene's germline CDR1 is ENHRY and CDR2 SYGVKD. The CDR3 sequence: CAISESIGREQFF. In DNA form, the CDR3 reads TGTGCCATCAGTGAGTCGATCGGGCGAGAGCAGTTCTTC.